These 5 T cell receptor beta chains came from one sample sequenced in a study of blood T cells in healthy people across ages. Then a second PCR, running roughly 7 to 12 cycles, was carried out with a sample-barcoded 5' primer and a J-beta primer mix. TCRdb reanalysed the 5' RACE reads using MiXCR and keeps one entry per CDR3 protein. Among hundreds of thousands of distinct CDR3 sequences listed, 49% were seen once. Sequences were obtained from blood. These receptors were collected from an older woman in good health.

The chain carries TRBV7-9 and TRBJ2-7, with 8 bases lining up with TRBD1. Germline trimming cut 5 bases from V and 6 bases from J; bases unmatched to any gene: 9. Germline CDR1 is SEHNR and CDR2 is FQNEAQ (reference sequence). CDR3 length: 14 residues. The CDR3 loop reads CASSEQGGGGEQYF. Here the CDR3 DNA reads TGTGCCAGCAGCGAACAGGGGGGTGGAGGCGAGCAGTACTTC.

The V call is TRBV10-3, the J call TRBJ2-2; 7 bases fit TRBD1. Trimming took 7 bases from V and 4 from J; bases not matched to a gene: 9. The CDR3 sequence is 15 residues long. Germline CDR1 and CDR2: ENHRY and SYGVKD. The CDR3 coding sequence is TGTGCCATCAACTTGGAAGGGGGCATCACCGGGGAGCTGTTTTTT. Its translation is CAINLEGGITGELFF.

This clonotype showed up just a few times. The genes are TRBV7-2 and TRBJ2-2; D is possibly TRBD2 (6 bases). CDR3 length: 16 residues. Trimming took off 5 bases at V and 0 bases at J, with 13 bases between the two ends. Germline CDR1 SGHTA, CDR2 FQGNSA. The CDR3 sequence is CASSLRTTTNTGELFF. The CDR3 coding sequence is TGTGCCAGCAGCCTACGGACTACGACGAACACCGGGGAGCTGTTTTTT.

V gene TRBV5-1 combines with J gene TRBJ2-3; the D is unclear. Trimming shortened V by 4 bases and J by 5 bases, and 11 bases separated the two germline ends. This CDR3 region has 13 residues. Per germline, CDR1 SGHRS and CDR2 YFSETQ. CDR3 nucleotides: TGCGCCAGCAGCCCAGATAGTCTAGATACGCAGTATTTT. This sequence encodes CASSPDSLDTQYF.

The chain employs TRBV5-1 and TRBJ2-1; D may be TRBD1 (7 bases). The CDR3 extends over 15 amino acids. Per the germline V gene, CDR1 is SGHRS and CDR2 is YFSETQ. The V end was cut by 4 bases, the J end by 2 bases, with 13 bases between. The CDR3 loop reads CASSEGAGTYNEQFF. CDR3 in DNA: TGCGCCAGCAGCGAGGGGGCGGGAACCTACAATGAGCAGTTCTTC. The variable domain in full, with the rest retrieved from reference TRBV5-1 and TRBJ2-1, is KAGVTQTPRYLIKTRGQQVTLSCSPISGHRSVSWYQQTPGQGLQFLFEYFSETQRNKGNFPGRFSGRQFSNSRSEMNVSTLELGDSALYLCASSEGAGTYNEQFFGPGTRLTVL.